The 15 T cell receptor beta chains below come from one sample, sequenced in a study of graft-versus-host responses after intestinal transplantation. Using immunoSEQ multiplex PCR, the repertoire was profiled, and TCRdb retains in-frame clones only, with some absent. Of tens of thousands of clones in the sample, roughly 92% were seen once. The sequences come from PBMCs, collected approximately 260 days after intestinal transplant. Every receptor here comes from a human patient who received an intestinal transplant, so some T cells may come from the graft donor.

The chain carries TRBV21-1 and TRBJ2-2; TRBD1, the D gene given by the table, was not confirmed from the DNA. TRBV21-1 is annotated as a pseudogene. The CDR3 runs 18 residues. The CDR3 DNA follows: TGTGCCAGCAGCACTACAGGGCAGGAGGAGATTTACACCGGGGAGCTGTTTTTT. Translation: CASSTTGQEEIYTGELFF.

The table lists this clone with a count of one. This rearrangement joins TRBV28 to TRBJ2-1; D is unclear. V was shortened by 6 bases and J by 8 bases, with 11 bases between the two germline ends. The germline gives CDR1 MDHEN, CDR2 SYDVKM. The CDR3 covers 12 residues. The CDR3 here is CASSQIKYEQFF. Written as DNA, the CDR3 is TGTGCCAGCAGCCAAATAAAGTATGAGCAGTTCTTC.

V and J are TRBV19 and TRBJ2-7; TRBD2 matches at 12 bases. Per the germline V gene, CDR1 is LNHDA and CDR2 is SQIVND (reference sequence). The V segment lost 5 bases and the J segment 3 bases; nucleotides outside the gene matches: 5. This CDR3 is 15 amino acids long. For the CDR3, the DNA is TGTGCCAGTAGTCCTCGACTAGCGGGAGTCTACGAGCAGTACTTC. Its protein is CASSPRLAGVYEQYF. Full variable domain (remainder filled in from reference TRBV19 and TRBJ2-7): DGGITQSPKYLFRKEGQNVTLSCEQNLNHDAMYWYRQDPGQGLRLIYYSQIVNDFQKGDIAEGYSVSREKKESFPLTVTSAQKNPTAFYLCASSPRLAGVYEQYFGPGTRLTVT.

The chain has TRBV11-2 and TRBJ2-7, with 10 bases fitting TRBD1. The CDR3 has 15 residues. Germline values: CDR1 SGHAT, CDR2 FQNNGV. The J segment lost 5 bases and the V segment lost 5 bases, leaving 9 bases of the junction unmatched. CDR3 loop: CASSPLGTGDHEQYF. In DNA form, the CDR3 reads TGTGCCAGCAGCCCTCTTGGGACAGGGGACCACGAGCAGTACTTC.

The chain couples TRBV4-1 to TRBJ1-4; the D gene is possibly TRBD1 (5 bases). V was cut by 1 base and J by 10 bases, with 7 bases left in between. CDR1 and CDR2 (germline): MGHRA, YSYEKL. The CDR3 totals 12 residues. The CDR3 DNA follows: TGCGCCAGCAGCCAAGGGGGGGGAAAACTGTTTTTT. Encoded protein: CASSQGGGKLFF.

The chain employs TRBV11-2 and TRBJ2-1; D ambiguous. The CDR3 loop spans 16 amino acids. Germline V gene sequence: CDR1 SGHAT, CDR2 FQNNGV. V dropped 2 bases and J dropped 0 bases, with 11 bases sitting between them. The CDR3 spells CASSLRSEGSYNEQFF. The CDR3 DNA follows: TGTGCCAGCAGCTTACGGTCGGAAGGCTCCTACAATGAGCAGTTCTTC.

This clone has more than one count but fewer than ten. This chain connects TRBV5-1 to TRBJ2-5; D unresolved. The CDR3 extends over 9 amino acids. The germline V gene has CDR1 SGHRS and CDR2 YFSETQ. The V and J ends lost 6 bases and 3 bases respectively, with 0 bases between them. This CDR3 is CASKETQYF. CDR3 bases: TGCGCCAGCAAAGAGACCCAGTACTTC. Drawing the rest from reference TRBV5-1 and TRBJ2-5, the complete variable domain is KAGVTQTPRYLIKTRGQQVTLSCSPISGHRSVSWYQQTPGQGLQFLFEYFSETQRNKGNFPGRFSGRQFSNSRSEMNVSTLELGDSALYLCASKETQYFGPGTRLLVL.

The genes are TRBV11-2 and TRBJ2-7; perhaps TRBD1 as D (6 bases). Trimming took off 6 bases at V and 2 bases at J, with 20 bases between the two ends. The CDR3 is 16 amino acids. Per the germline V gene, CDR1 is SGHAT and CDR2 is FQNNGV. The chain's CDR3 is CASRILRGDRTYEQYF. CDR3 bases: TGTGCCAGCAGGATCCTCAGGGGTGATCGTACCTACGAGCAGTACTTC.

The genes are TRBV7-8 and TRBJ1-2; D not certain. This CDR3 comprises 15 residues. Trimming removed 0 bases from V and 1 base from J, with 9 bases in between. Looked up from germline, CDR1 is SGHVS and CDR2 is FQNEAQ. In nucleotides, the CDR3 is TGTGCCAGCAGCTTAGCCGGGGAGGTTAACTATGGCTACACCTTC. Residues: CASSLAGEVNYGYTF.

The V call is TRBV4-1, the J call TRBJ2-7, with D perhaps matching TRBD1 (6 bases). V was shortened by 0 bases and J by 4 bases, with 16 bases between the two germline ends. The CDR3 consists of 16 residues. Per the germline V gene, CDR1 is MGHRA and CDR2 is YSYEKL. The CDR3 reads CASSQDPRGLGYEQYF. CDR3 bases: TGCGCCAGCAGCCAAGATCCAAGGGGGTTGGGATACGAGCAGTACTTC.

This clone was recorded only once. The chain joins TRBV6-6 to TRBJ1-2; no clear D gene. Trimming shortened V by 3 bases and J by 9 bases, and 8 bases separated the two germline ends. The germline CDR1 and CDR2 sequences are MNHNY and SVGAGI (reference sequence). CDR3 length: 11 residues. DNA for the CDR3: TGTGCCAGCAGTTATGGGCAAAGCTACACCTTC. This gives the protein CASSYGQSYTF.

The chain links TRBV6-1 to TRBJ2-7; 7 nucleotides align to TRBD1. V shed 4 bases and J 1 base; nucleotides not matched to a gene: 4. The CDR3 contains 14 residues. Looked up from germline, CDR1 is MNHNS and CDR2 is SASEGT. CDR3 amino acids: CASSATGDSYEQYF. CDR3 nucleotide sequence: TGTGCCAGCAGTGCCACAGGGGATTCCTACGAGCAGTACTTC.

This clone appeared once. The CDR3 DNA is TGTGCCAGCAGTTTGTGGCAGGGGGATAGAGAGACCCAGTACTTC. Translated, it gives CASSLWQGDRETQYF. J is TRBJ2-5 and V is TRBV28; TRBD1 matches at 7 bases. The J segment lost 4 bases and the V segment lost 3 bases, leaving 8 bases of the junction unmatched. From germline, CDR1 is MDHEN and CDR2 SYDVKM. CDR3 length: 15 amino acids. The full variable domain, with the rest looked up from reference TRBV28 and TRBJ2-5, is DVKVTQSSRYLVKRTGEKVFLECVQDMDHENMFWYRQDPGLGLRLIYFSYDVKMKEKGDIPEGYSVSREKKERFSLILESASTNQTSMYLCASSLWQGDRETQYFGPGTRLLVL.

V and J are TRBV6-5 and TRBJ2-1, with D perhaps TRBD2 (5 bases). Germline V CDR1 and CDR2: MNHEY, SVGAGI. CDR3 length: 12 amino acids. V was trimmed by 7 bases and J by 8 bases, leaving 12 bases between them. In DNA, the CDR3 is TGTGCCAGCACCACGAGGGATGATGAGCAGTTCTTC. Its protein is CASTTRDDEQFF.

This clone was detected only a few times. The chain combines TRBV7-9 with TRBJ2-7; perhaps TRBD1 as D (5 bases). V shed 7 bases and J shed 5 bases, with 15 bases lying between them. Germline lookup yields CDR1 SEHNR and CDR2 FQNEAQ (reference sequence). The CDR3 contains 13 residues. The CDR3 reads CASTPALRDEQYF. CDR3 in DNA: TGTGCCAGCACCCCGGCACTCAGGGACGAGCAGTACTTC.